The next 20 T cell receptor beta chains were all read from a single sample in a study of cytomegalovirus exposure and HLA in healthy donors. Use of 60 Vbeta and 13 Jbeta primers characterized the PCR. Profiled with immunoSEQ multiplex PCR; TCRdb holds only in-frame clones, not every one. The repertoire holds about 150,000 clones, with around three quarters as singletons. Sequencing input: PBMCs. All receptors come from a woman aged 40 to 55 in good health and CMV-seronegative.

The chain links TRBV5-1 to TRBJ2-2; 8 nucleotides align to TRBD2. CDR1 is SGHRS, CDR2 YFSETQ, per germline. The CDR3 length is 16 residues. The J segment lost 2 bases and the V segment lost 0 bases, leaving 3 bases of the junction unmatched. DNA for the CDR3: TGCGCCAGCAGCTTGGCCGGGGGGGTCAACACCGGGGAGCTGTTTTTT. It yields the protein CASSLAGGVNTGELFF.

V and J are TRBV4-1 and TRBJ2-7; D is uncertain. Per germline, CDR1 MGHRA and CDR2 YSYEKL. Trimming took 0 bases from V and 4 from J, leaving 7 bases between them. The CDR3 loop spans 13 amino acids. CDR3 region: CASSQETRYEQYF. The CDR3 DNA is TGCGCCAGCAGCCAAGAAACACGATACGAGCAGTACTTC.

This clone has just a few counts. This sequence joins TRBV10-3 and TRBJ2-3, with 7 bases that match TRBD2. The CDR3 loop spans 16 amino acids. Looked up from germline, CDR1 is ENHRY and CDR2 is SYGVKD. Trimming at V came to 8 bases and at J to 0 bases, leaving 11 bases not matched to a gene. The CDR3, as DNA: TGTGCCATCGACCCGGGGGGAGGGTTTAGCACAGATACGCAGTATTTT. This gives the protein CAIDPGGGFSTDTQYF.

The rearrangement links TRBV19 to TRBJ2-2, with TRBD1 matching 8 bases. The CDR3 is 16 residues long. With V trimmed by 8 bases and J by 2 bases, 10 bases remained unmatched. CDR1 is LNHDA, CDR2 SQIVND, per germline (reference sequence). The CDR3 DNA is TGTGCCAGTTCTCAAAGGGGGACAGGCAACACCGGGGAGCTGTTTTTT. This gives the protein CASSQRGTGNTGELFF.

V and J are TRBV27 and TRBJ1-3, with D possibly matching TRBD1 (6 bases). The V end lost 5 bases, the J end lost 0 bases, and 11 bases lay between the germline ends. The V gene's germline CDR1 is MNHEY and CDR2 SMNVEV (reference sequence). This CDR3 is built from 15 residues. As DNA, the CDR3 is TGTGCCAGCAGTGTACAGGGTTACTCTGGAAACACCATATATTTT. Its protein is CASSVQGYSGNTIYF.

This clone turned up a few times. The chain links TRBV7-2 to TRBJ2-1; D remains ambiguous. The CDR3 is made up of 12 amino acids. CDR1 SGHTA and CDR2 FQGNSA come from the germline V gene. V was cut by 5 bases and J by 2 bases, with 4 bases left in between. The CDR3 here is CASSPTYNEQFF. The CDR3 DNA follows: TGTGCCAGCAGCCCTACCTACAATGAGCAGTTCTTC.

This clone was counted a few times. The chain combines TRBV18 with TRBJ1-2, with TRBD1 matching over 8 bases. V gave up 6 bases and J gave up 7 bases; unmatched junction bases: 7. Germline V gene data show CDR1 as KGHSH and CDR2 as LQKENI. The CDR3 length is 13 residues. The CDR3, as DNA: TGTGCCAGCTCCCCCCGACAGGGGCTTGGCTACACCTTC. Protein product: CASSPRQGLGYTF. Variable domain in full (rest from reference TRBV18 and TRBJ1-2): NAGVMQNPRHLVRRRGQEARLRCSPMKGHSHVYWYRQLPEEGLKFMVYLQKENIIDESGMPKERFSAEFPKEGPSILRIQQVVRGDSAAYFCASSPRQGLGYTFGSGTRLTVV.

The chain links TRBV18 to TRBJ2-1; TRBD2 is a possible D gene (6 bases). This CDR3 has 15 residues. Germline V gene data show CDR1 as KGHSH and CDR2 as LQKENI. Trimming removed 6 bases from V and 1 base from J, with 13 bases in between. The DNA of the CDR3 is TGTGCCAGCTCGTCCTTAGCGGAGTCCTACAATGAGCAGTTCTTC. This translates into CASSSLAESYNEQFF.

This rearrangement joins TRBV5-1 to TRBJ1-1; perhaps TRBD1 as D (5 bases). The CDR3 length is 14 residues. CDR1 and CDR2 (germline): SGHRS, YFSETQ. Trimming cost V 1 base and J 4 bases, with 11 bases left between them. The CDR3 DNA sequence: TGCGCCAGCAGCTTGCAGGGCGGTGGCACTGAAGCTTTCTTT. Protein sequence: CASSLQGGGTEAFF.

The J gene is TRBJ2-2, the V gene TRBV13; 11 bases are a match to TRBD2. The J segment lost 0 bases and the V segment lost 5 bases, leaving 5 bases of the junction unmatched. From germline, CDR1 is PRHDT and CDR2 FYEKMQ (reference sequence). The CDR3 length is 17 residues. The CDR3 loop reads CASSPGTSGANTGELFF. CDR3 in DNA: TGTGCCAGCAGCCCTGGGACTAGCGGAGCGAACACCGGGGAGCTGTTTTTT.

The J gene is TRBJ1-4, the V gene TRBV6-1; D not resolved. Trimming pared 0 bases from V and 10 bases from J, leaving 12 bases between. This CDR3 has 14 residues. The germline CDR1 and CDR2 sequences are MNHNS and SASEGT. In DNA form, the CDR3 reads TGTGCCAGCAGTGAAGCGAGGGCTGGCGGAAAACTGTTTTTT. Amino acids: CASSEARAGGKLFF.

This sequence joins TRBV15 and TRBJ2-1; D is possibly TRBD2 (5 bases). The ends were cut back, 0 bases at V and 3 bases at J, with 12 bases in the middle. The germline V gene encodes CDR1 LNHNV and CDR2 YYDKDF (reference sequence). CDR3 size: 16 residues. The CDR3 reads CATSRDYGVNYNEQFF. The CDR3 DNA is TGTGCCACCAGCAGAGATTACGGGGTAAACTACAATGAGCAGTTCTTC.

The chain combines TRBV6-1 with TRBJ2-1; a possible D gene is TRBD2 (6 bases). This CDR3 comprises 14 residues. V dropped 7 bases and J dropped 5 bases, with 15 bases sitting between them. Germline V gene data show CDR1 as MNHNS and CDR2 as SASEGT. CDR3 residues: CASKASSVNNEQFF. DNA of the CDR3: TGTGCCAGCAAGGCGTCTAGCGTGAACAATGAGCAGTTCTTC.

The chain joins TRBV11-2 to TRBJ2-7; TRBD2 might be the D (7 bases). CDR3 length: 15 amino acids. V lost 1 base and J lost 3, with 13 bases in between. CDR1 is SGHAT and CDR2 is FQNNGV in the germline V gene. The CDR3 spells CASSLVRGGVYEQYF. CDR3 sequence (DNA): TGTGCCAGCAGCTTAGTAAGGGGGGGAGTCTACGAGCAGTACTTC.

J is TRBJ1-1 and V is TRBV4-2; D gene unclear. The CDR3 spans 14 residues. V dropped 1 base and J dropped 6 bases, with 12 bases sitting between them. From germline, CDR1 is LGHNA and CDR2 YNFKEQ. For the CDR3, the DNA is TGTGCCAGCAGCCAAGCCCCGGTTGCCGCTGAAGCTTTCTTT. Translated, it gives CASSQAPVAAEAFF.

The chain carries TRBV9 and TRBJ1-4, with TRBD1 identical over 7 bases. With V trimmed by 3 bases and J by 6 bases, 2 bases remained unmatched. Germline loops: CDR1 SGDLS, CDR2 YYNGEE. The CDR3 contains 13 residues. In DNA, the CDR3 is TGTGCCAGCAGCGCTGGGACAGATGAAAAACTGTTTTTT. It encodes CASSAGTDEKLFF.

This clone was counted between two and nine times. The chain has TRBV6-5 and TRBJ1-5; D gene unclear. V was cut by 8 bases and J by 6 bases, with 14 bases left in between. Germline V lookup: CDR1 MNHEY, CDR2 SVGAGI. CDR3 length: 13 residues. The CDR3 sequence: CASSAATGQPQHF. As DNA, the CDR3 is TGTGCCAGCTCGGCGGCGACTGGTCAGCCCCAGCATTTT.

V gene TRBV6-1 combines with J gene TRBJ1-1; D unclear. The CDR3 has 15 amino acids. Germline-derived CDR1 and CDR2 are MNHNS and SASEGT. V shed 8 bases and J shed 0 bases, with 16 bases lying between them. The CDR3 protein is CASRLAQVMNTEAFF. As DNA, the CDR3 is TGTGCCAGCCGATTAGCGCAGGTCATGAACACTGAAGCTTTCTTT.

J is TRBJ1-5 and V is TRBV7-9; 9 bases match TRBD1. CDR1 is SEHNR and CDR2 is FQNEAQ in the germline V gene (reference sequence). The J segment lost 6 bases and the V segment lost 4 bases, leaving 1 base of the junction unmatched. The CDR3 runs to 13 residues. CDR3 protein: CASSWDRAQPQHF. In nucleotides, the CDR3 is TGTGCCAGCAGCTGGGACAGGGCTCAGCCCCAGCATTTT.

The V gene is TRBV27, the J gene TRBJ1-5, with 7 bases matching TRBD1. V gave up 1 base and J gave up 3 bases; unmatched junction bases: 21. The CDR3 has 21 amino acids. CDR1 MNHEY and CDR2 SMNVEV come from the germline V gene (reference sequence). Here the CDR3 DNA reads TGTGCCAGCAGTTTATACGGCAGACAGGGCGGGGGGCCTTCCTTCAATCAGCCCCAGCATTTT. Translation gives CASSLYGRQGGGPSFNQPQHF.